The clone carrying this T cell receptor (beta chain) was picked up many times. What it binds is not known. Stated time point: patch test 3, about 24 weeks after DPC sensitization. Specified treatment: therapeutic diphenylcyclopropenone sensitization with weekly scalp DPC. The authors extracted total RNA from unfractionated whole blood. The donor pool consisted of alopecia patients aged 18 to 70 years, considered suitable for DPC. V lost 4 bases to trimming and J lost 0 bases, with 16 bases between them. CDR1 and CDR2 (germline): SGHVS, FQNEAQ. CDR3 length: 17 amino acids. In the study's own analysis: Samples held a median of approximately 94,000 TCRs, range about 23,224–750,000. TCRdb reanalysed the RACE reads using MiXCR and keeps one entry per CDR3 protein. These V and J calls are TCRdb output, not the study's own analysis. The sample holds under 50,000 distinct CDR3 sequences; 9.5% are singletons and the top ten take roughly 25%.

The data were taken from a study of human T cells and chemical hapten exposure. Study-wide background: Per-sample TCR yield variation was attributed mainly to small pooled library volume differences. Overall study results and limits: More PT1 expanded TCRs went with higher patch test scores.

This TCR came from a man aged 50 to 59 with alopecia areata. Some clones in this sample may be carry-over from other donors' samples. The chain employs TRBV7-8 and TRBJ1-5, with D possibly matching TRBD1 (6 bases). The source was whole blood, collected in connection with sensitization to the hapten diphenylcyclopropenone (DPC). The CDR3 DNA reads as TGTGCCAGCAGCTCGTCCGGGACACGATATAGCAATCAGCCCCAGCATTTT. It codes for CASSSSGTRYSNQPQHF.